The TCR beta chain described here comes from a study of T cells after yellow fever vaccination. Study-wide context: When fractions had low cell numbers, they were prepared with SMART-Seq v4 Ultra Low Input. Whole-study findings and limits: Among primary-vaccination clones, most reappeared after the booster, at 95% to 96% for CD4 and about 90% for CD8. Within FACS-sorted repertoires, abundant clonotypes contaminating from the bulk population could be present.

For this clonotype: The target antigen is unknown.

CDR1 is SGHTA, CDR2 FQGTGA, per germline. Losses at the gene ends were 6 bases for V and 4 bases for J; bases not matched to a gene: 18. This CDR3 has 19 residues. The TCR cDNA carried a universal primer site and UMIs from 5'RACE template switching. TCRdb analysed the 5' RACE reads with MiXCR anew, one entry per CDR3 protein. Of a few hundred thousand distinct CDR3 sequences listed, approximately 4% are singletons. The TCR sequence derives from a man in his late teens or twenties who received the YFV17D yellow fever vaccine. The material was PBMCs, obtained 15 days after the yellow fever booster vaccination. The chain combines TRBV7-3 with TRBJ2-3, with 11 bases aligning to TRBD1. In nucleotides, the CDR3 is TGTGCCAGCAGTCCTCGTTGGTTAGGACAGGGGGCAGATTCAGATACGCAGTATTTT. It codes for CASSPRWLGQGADSDTQYF.